A selection of T cell receptor beta chains follows, all from one sample in a study of regulatory T cells in long-lasting Graves disease. Using its own MiXCR run on the multiplex PCR reads, TCRdb lists one record per CDR3 protein. The repertoire consists of about 210,000 distinct CDR3 sequences, with 15% to 20% occurring once and the leading ten covering over 9.5%. These data were also reused for a study on T cells in Graves' hyperthyroidism and ophthalmopathy.

This sample comprised peripheral blood mononuclear cells (PBMCs), obtained at new diagnosis, from a patient treated with antithyroid drugs. Every receptor here comes from a woman in her twenties or thirties with Graves disease. Each CDR3 is given with its conserved first and last residue. The D gene is left open where the match is weak. The size field is filled for only some rows; it gives once, few, many or a size class.

J: TRBJ1-1
D: TRBD1
size: many
V: TRBV29-1
DNA: TGCAGCGCCGGGGTGACAGGGGGCACTGAAGCTTTCTTT
CDR3: CSAGVTGGTEAFF

J: TRBJ1-3
D: -
size: many
V: TRBV7-9
DNA: TGTGCCAGCAGCTTAGTATCCTGGGGGACCGGAAACACCATATATTTT
CDR3: CASSLVSWGTGNTIYF

J: TRBJ1-6
D: TRBD1
size: many
V: TRBV12-3/TRBV12-4
DNA: TGTGCCAGCAGCCACACAGGGGGATTCTCCTATAATTCACCCCTCCACTTT
CDR3: CASSHTGGFSYNSPLHF

J: TRBJ2-3
D: TRBD2
size: few
V: TRBV15
DNA: TGTGCCACCAGCAGCCAAGCGGGAGCAGATACGCAGTATTTT
CDR3: CATSSQAGADTQYF

J: TRBJ2-7
D: -
size: many
V: TRBV2
DNA: TGTGCCAGGAGTCCGACCGGATCCTACGAGCAGTACTTC
CDR3: CARSPTGSYEQYF

J: TRBJ1-2
D: -
size: many
V: TRBV3-1
DNA: TGTGCCAGCAGCCGCGAGAGCATTCCCCTCGGGGGCTACACCTTC
CDR3: CASSRESIPLGGYTF

J: TRBJ2-5
D: -
size: -
V: TRBV5-1
DNA: TGCGCCAGCTCAACAGGGCCCCAAGAGACCCAGTACTTC
CDR3: CASSTGPQETQYF

J: TRBJ1-6
D: -
size: many
V: TRBV4-1
DNA: TGCGCCAGCAGCCTTAAACAGTCAGATTCACCCCTCCACTTT
CDR3: CASSLKQSDSPLHF

J: TRBJ2-1
D: -
size: -
V: TRBV2
DNA: TGTGCCAGCATGAGAGGGGGCGGGGGGTCGGAGTTCTTC
CDR3: CASMRGGGGSEFF

J: TRBJ2-7
D: -
size: -
V: TRBV27
DNA: TGTGCCAGCAGACGTCAAGGGAACTCCTACGAGCAGTACTTC
CDR3: CASRRQGNSYEQYF

J: TRBJ1-6
D: TRBD1
size: many
V: TRBV28
DNA: TGTGCCAGCAGTTATATAGACAGGGGTAATTCACCCCTCCACTTT
CDR3: CASSYIDRGNSPLHF

J: TRBJ2-1
D: TRBD2
size: -
V: TRBV9
DNA: TGTGCCAGCAGCGGGACTAGCGGGGATTACAATGAGCAGTTCTTC
CDR3: CASSGTSGDYNEQFF

J: TRBJ2-1
D: -
size: many
V: TRBV28
DNA: TGTGCCAGCAGCTTGGGTGGGCGTAATGAGCAGTTCTTC
CDR3: CASSLGGRNEQFF

J: TRBJ1-5
D: -
size: -
V: TRBV28
DNA: TGTGCCAGCAGTTTACGCGCCTGGGCAGGGGAATATCAGCCCCAGCATTTT
CDR3: CASSLRAWAGEYQPQHF

J: TRBJ2-7
D: -
size: few
V: TRBV27
DNA: TGTGCCAGCAGTTTATTATACACGTCCTACGAGCAGTACTTC
CDR3: CASSLLYTSYEQYF

J: TRBJ1-6
D: -
size: many
V: TRBV19
DNA: TGTGCCAGTAGTATAGGCCGGAGTGGTAATTCACCCCTCCACTTT
CDR3: CASSIGRSGNSPLHF

J: TRBJ2-2
D: -
size: -
V: TRBV6-7
DNA: TGTGCCAGCAGTCAATCGACAGGTGGTCCCGGGGAGCTGTTTTTT
CDR3: CASSQSTGGPGELFF

J: TRBJ1-1
D: -
size: many
V: TRBV11-2
DNA: TGTGCCAGCAGCTTAGCGGAGAACACTGAAGCTTTCTTT
CDR3: CASSLAENTEAFF

J: TRBJ1-1
D: -
size: many
V: TRBV28
DNA: TGTGCCAGCAGTCGCATCAGGGAGTTGGTCACTGAAGCTTTCTTT
CDR3: CASSRIRELVTEAFF

J: TRBJ1-2
D: -
size: many
V: TRBV6-9
DNA: TGTGCCAGCAGTTTGACAGGAGACTACACCTTC
CDR3: CASSLTGDYTF

J: TRBJ2-3
D: -
size: many
V: TRBV9
DNA: TGTGCCAGCAGCCCGGCACCGTCAGATACGCAGTATTTT
CDR3: CASSPAPSDTQYF

J: TRBJ2-7
D: TRBD2
size: many
V: TRBV20-1
DNA: TGCAGTGCTAGAATATCAGCGGGAGGAGCCGAGCAGTACTTC
CDR3: CSARISAGGAEQYF

J: TRBJ1-6
D: -
size: many
V: TRBV18
DNA: TGTGCCAGCTCACCAGGGAGGGATTCACCCCTCCACTTT
CDR3: CASSPGRDSPLHF

J: TRBJ1-1
D: TRBD1
size: -
V: TRBV11-3
DNA: TGTGCCAGCAGCCGGTCTCGAGGGGGCAGCATTGAAGCTTTCTTT
CDR3: CASSRSRGGSIEAFF

J: TRBJ1-6
D: TRBD1
size: many
V: TRBV3-1
DNA: TGTGCCAGCAGCCCAGGGGGGTACAGGGGCTTAAATTCACCCCTCCACTTT
CDR3: CASSPGGYRGLNSPLHF

J: TRBJ1-5
D: -
size: many
V: TRBV2
DNA: TGTGCCAGCAGTGAAAGGGGGAATAGCAATCAGCCCCAGCATTTT
CDR3: CASSERGNSNQPQHF

J: TRBJ1-5
D: -
size: many
V: TRBV20-1
DNA: TGCAGTGCTAGAGATATTCAGTCCTATCAGCCCCAGCATTTT
CDR3: CSARDIQSYQPQHF

J: TRBJ2-7
D: -
size: -
V: TRBV2
DNA: TGTGCCAGCAGAAGTGGGGCTCTAATCGACGAGCAGTACTTC
CDR3: CASRSGALIDEQYF

J: TRBJ2-7
D: -
size: many
V: TRBV6-1
DNA: TGTGCCAGCAAAAGTTGGGAGGACAGGCGAATCTACGAGCAGTACTTC
CDR3: CASKSWEDRRIYEQYF

J: TRBJ1-2
D: TRBD1
size: -
V: TRBV19
DNA: TGTGCCAGTAGCCCCGGACAGGGGATGGGAGGCTACACCTTC
CDR3: CASSPGQGMGGYTF

J: TRBJ2-1
D: -
size: many
V: TRBV15
DNA: TGTGCCACCAGCAGAGATTACGCTAGCGAGAGGAGCTCCTACAATGAGCAGTTCTTC
CDR3: CATSRDYASERSSYNEQFF